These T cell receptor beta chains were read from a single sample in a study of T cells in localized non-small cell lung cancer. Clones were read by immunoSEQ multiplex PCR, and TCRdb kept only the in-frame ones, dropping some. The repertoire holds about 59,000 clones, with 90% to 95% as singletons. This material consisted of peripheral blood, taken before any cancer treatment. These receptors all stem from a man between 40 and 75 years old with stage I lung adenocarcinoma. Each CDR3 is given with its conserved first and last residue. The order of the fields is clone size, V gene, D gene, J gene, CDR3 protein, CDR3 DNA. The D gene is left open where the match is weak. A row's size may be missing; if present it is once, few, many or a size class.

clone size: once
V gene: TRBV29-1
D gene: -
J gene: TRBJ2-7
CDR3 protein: CSVEVYEQYF
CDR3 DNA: TGCAGCGTTGAGGTGTACGAGCAGTACTTC

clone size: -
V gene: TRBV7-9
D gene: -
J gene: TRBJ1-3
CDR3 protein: CASSLVPSPTGNTIYF
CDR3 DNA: TGTGCCAGCAGCTTAGTCCCCTCCCCCACTGGAAACACCATATATTTT

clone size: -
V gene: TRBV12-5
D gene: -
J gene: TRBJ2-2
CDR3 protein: CASRKSNTGELFF
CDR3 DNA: TGTGCTAGTAGGAAGTCGAACACCGGGGAGCTGTTTTTT

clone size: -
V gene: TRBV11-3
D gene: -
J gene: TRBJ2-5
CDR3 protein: CASSLGTQETQYF
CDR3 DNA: TGTGCCAGCAGCTTAGGGACGCAAGAGACCCAGTACTTC

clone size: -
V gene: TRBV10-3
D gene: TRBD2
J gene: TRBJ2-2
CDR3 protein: CASSPGLAPTGELFF
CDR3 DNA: TGTGCCTCAAGCCCGGGACTAGCGCCTACCGGGGAGCTGTTTTTT

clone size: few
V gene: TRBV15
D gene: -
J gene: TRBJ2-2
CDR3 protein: CATSAGTDTGELFF
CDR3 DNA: TGTGCCACCTCGGCCGGAACAGACACCGGGGAGCTGTTTTTT

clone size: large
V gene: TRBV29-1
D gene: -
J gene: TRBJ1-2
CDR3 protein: CSVEERRPTIANYGYTF
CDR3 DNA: TGCAGCGTTGAAGAAAGGAGGCCGACAATAGCTAACTATGGCTACACCTTC

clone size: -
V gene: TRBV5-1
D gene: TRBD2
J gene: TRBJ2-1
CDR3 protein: CASSPPSGSSYNEQFF
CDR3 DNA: TGCGCCAGCAGCCCACCTAGCGGAAGCTCCTACAATGAGCAGTTCTTC

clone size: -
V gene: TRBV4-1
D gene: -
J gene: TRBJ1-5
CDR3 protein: CASSQDEYSNQPQHF
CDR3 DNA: TGCGCCAGCAGCCAAGATGAATATAGCAATCAGCCCCAGCATTTT

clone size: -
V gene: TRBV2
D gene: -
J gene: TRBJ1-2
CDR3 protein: CASSGISGAGYTF
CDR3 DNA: TGTGCCAGCAGTGGAATATCAGGGGCAGGCTACACCTTC

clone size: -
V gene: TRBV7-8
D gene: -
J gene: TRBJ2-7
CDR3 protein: CASSWGGPYEQYF
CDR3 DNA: TGTGCCAGCAGCTGGGGCGGACCCTACGAGCAGTACTTC

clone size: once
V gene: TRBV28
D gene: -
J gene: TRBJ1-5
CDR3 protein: CASRFWDQPQHF
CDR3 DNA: TGTGCCAGCAGGTTCTGGGATCAGCCCCAGCATTTT

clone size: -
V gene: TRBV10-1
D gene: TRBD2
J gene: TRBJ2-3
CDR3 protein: CASSESQTRRGGSTDTQYF
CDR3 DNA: TGCGCCAGCAGTGAGTCTCAGACCCGACGGGGGGGAAGCACAGATACGCAGTATTTT

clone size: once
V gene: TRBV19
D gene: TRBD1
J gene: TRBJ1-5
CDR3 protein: CASSFRQGNSNQPQHF
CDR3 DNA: TGTGCCAGTAGTTTTCGACAGGGTAACAGCAATCAGCCCCAGCATTTT

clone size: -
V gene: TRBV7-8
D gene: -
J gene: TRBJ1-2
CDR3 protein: CASSDRAEFNYGYTF
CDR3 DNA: TGTGCCAGCAGCGACAGAGCAGAATTTAACTATGGCTACACCTTC

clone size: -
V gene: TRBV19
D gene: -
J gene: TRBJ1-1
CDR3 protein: CASSKGGKNTEAFF
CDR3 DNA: TGTGCCAGTAGTAAGGGAGGGAAAAACACTGAAGCTTTCTTT

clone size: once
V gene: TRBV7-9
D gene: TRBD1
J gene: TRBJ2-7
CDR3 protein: CASSSGQPNYEQYF
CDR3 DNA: TGTGCCAGCAGCTCGGGACAGCCTAACTACGAGCAGTACTTC

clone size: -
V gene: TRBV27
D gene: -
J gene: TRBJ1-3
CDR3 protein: CASRRASGNTIYF
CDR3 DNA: TGTGCCAGTAGACGGGCCTCTGGAAACACCATATATTTT

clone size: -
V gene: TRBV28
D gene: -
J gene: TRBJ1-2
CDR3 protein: CASIISPRGGSGYTF
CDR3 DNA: TGTGCCAGCATTATTAGCCCAAGGGGGGGGTCTGGCTACACCTTC

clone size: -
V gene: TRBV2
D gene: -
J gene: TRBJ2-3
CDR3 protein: CASSEMARPHLGDTQYF
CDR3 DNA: TGTGCCAGCAGTGAGATGGCTAGGCCCCACTTAGGAGATACGCAGTATTTT

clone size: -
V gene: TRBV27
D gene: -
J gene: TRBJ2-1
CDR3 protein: CASTFSGGTGEQFF
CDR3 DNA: TGTGCCAGCACTTTTAGCGGAGGAACGGGTGAGCAGTTCTTC

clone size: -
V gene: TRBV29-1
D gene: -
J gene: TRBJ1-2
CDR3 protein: CSVPYGSYGYTF
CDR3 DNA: TGCAGCGTCCCTTACGGAAGCTATGGCTACACCTTC

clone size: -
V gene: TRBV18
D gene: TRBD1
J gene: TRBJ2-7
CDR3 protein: CASSSSTGTGGYEQYF
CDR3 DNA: TGTGCCAGCTCATCCTCAACCGGGACAGGGGGATACGAGCAGTACTTC

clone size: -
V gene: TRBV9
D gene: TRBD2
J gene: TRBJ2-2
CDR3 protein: CASSVGGRGNTGELFF
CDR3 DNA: TGTGCCAGCAGCGTAGGTGGGAGGGGAAACACCGGGGAGCTGTTTTTT

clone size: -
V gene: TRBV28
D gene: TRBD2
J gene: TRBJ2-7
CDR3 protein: CASSRMGASGIYEQYF
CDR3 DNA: TGTGCCAGCAGCCGCATGGGGGCTAGCGGGATCTACGAGCAGTACTTC

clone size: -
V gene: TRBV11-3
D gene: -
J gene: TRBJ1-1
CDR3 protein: CASSLLDSGAFF
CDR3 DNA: TGTGCCAGCAGCTTATTGGACAGTGGAGCTTTCTTT